This T cell receptor beta chain was retrieved from a study of patients and donors after allogeneic stem cell transplantation. V was trimmed by 0 bases and J by 3 bases, leaving 8 bases between them. The CDR3 contains 14 residues. Germline lookup yields CDR1 MNHEY and CDR2 SVGAGI. TCRdb reprocessed the RT-PCR reads with MiXCR, giving one entry per CDR3 protein. Among about 230,000 distinct CDR3 sequences listed, roughly 14% were seen once. The source of this sequence is a human donor who was either an allogeneic HSCT recipient or a stem cell or donor lymphocyte infusion donor (not recorded which). It is not recorded whose cells these are; they may come from a transplant donor. V gene TRBV6-5 combines with J gene TRBJ1-1; TRBD1 might be the D (5 bases). Specimen: blood, either unsorted or a sorted T cell fraction (not recorded which). The CDR3 spells CASSYSIRDTEAFF. In nucleotides, the CDR3 is TGTGCCAGCAGTTACTCCATCAGGGACACTGAAGCTTTCTTT.